This TCR beta chain was identified during a study of T cells in Graves' hyperthyroidism and ophthalmopathy. Germline CDR1 and CDR2: SGHRS and YFSETQ. J was trimmed by 4 bases and V by 7 bases; bases with no gene match: 4. The CDR3 loop spans 13 amino acids. This clonotype has only a few counts. There were TCR beta CDR3 regions amplified from RNA transcripts. The TCR CDR3 first-round RT-PCR relied on the HTBI primer set. TCRdb re-called the multiplex PCR reads with MiXCR, one entry per CDR3 protein. The sample lists over 700,000 distinct CDR3 sequences, about 19% occurring once. This receptor was taken from a woman aged 50 to 60 with Graves' hyperthyroidism that later progressed to Graves' ophthalmopathy. The gene calls are TRBV5-1 and TRBJ2-2; TRBD1 matches 7 bases. Sequenced material: blood. The CDR3 loop is CASEGAPTGELFF. CDR3 DNA sequence: TGCGCCAGCGAGGGGGCGCCCACCGGGGAGCTGTTTTTT.